This TCR beta chain is from a study of T cell repertoires in aging, cancer and after chemotherapy. Study-level background: Clear clonal overlap appeared across healthy donor samples taken over several months to years.

General observations from the study: Untreated cancer patients had significantly lower blood TCR diversity than age-matched healthy donors.

TCR beta rearrangements were amplified from peripheral blood genomic DNA. Rearranged V-D-J TRB sequences were amplified with a mixed TRB-A/B primer pool. TCRdb independently ran MiXCR on the multiplex PCR reads; one entry per CDR3 protein. Seen here are 5,500 to 7,000 distinct CDR3 sequences, approximately 30% observed once, and the top ten hold around 3.9%. In its sample, this clonotype ranks as medium-sized. Its specificity is unknown. This clonotype was obtained from a human donor in good health. The sample comprised blood.

CDR3: CASSEAHRPNSPLHF. CDR3 nucleotide sequence: TGTGCCAGCAGTGAAGCACACAGACCCAATTCACCCCTCCACTTT. J is TRBJ1-6 and V is TRBV6-1; D is ambiguous. The CDR3 length is 15 residues. Germline CDR1 is MNHNS and CDR2 is SASEGT. V was pared by 0 bases and J by 7 bases, with 10 bases between.